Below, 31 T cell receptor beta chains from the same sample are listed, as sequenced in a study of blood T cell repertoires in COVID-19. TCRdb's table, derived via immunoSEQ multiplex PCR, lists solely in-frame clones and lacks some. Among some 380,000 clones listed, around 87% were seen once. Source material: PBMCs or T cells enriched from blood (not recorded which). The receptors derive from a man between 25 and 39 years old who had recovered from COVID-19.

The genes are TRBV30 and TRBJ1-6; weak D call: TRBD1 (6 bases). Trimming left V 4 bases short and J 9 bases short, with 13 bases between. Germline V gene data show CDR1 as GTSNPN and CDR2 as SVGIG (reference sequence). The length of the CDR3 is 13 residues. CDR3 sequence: CAWTGTRVSPLHF. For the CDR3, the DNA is TGTGCCTGGACTGGGACACGGGTTTCACCCCTCCACTTT.

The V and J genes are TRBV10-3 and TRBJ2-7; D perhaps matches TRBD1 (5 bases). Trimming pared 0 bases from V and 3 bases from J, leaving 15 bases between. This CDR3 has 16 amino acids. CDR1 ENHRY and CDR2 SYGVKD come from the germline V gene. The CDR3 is CAISESGAPRFYEQYF. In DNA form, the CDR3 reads TGTGCCATCAGTGAGTCAGGGGCTCCGAGGTTCTACGAGCAGTACTTC.

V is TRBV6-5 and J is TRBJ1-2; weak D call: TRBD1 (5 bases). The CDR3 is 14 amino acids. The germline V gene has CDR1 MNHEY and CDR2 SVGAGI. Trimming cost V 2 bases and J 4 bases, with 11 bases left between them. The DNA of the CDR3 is TGTGCCAGCAGTTACATGGGCAGGGCCTATGGCTACACCTTC. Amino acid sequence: CASSYMGRAYGYTF.

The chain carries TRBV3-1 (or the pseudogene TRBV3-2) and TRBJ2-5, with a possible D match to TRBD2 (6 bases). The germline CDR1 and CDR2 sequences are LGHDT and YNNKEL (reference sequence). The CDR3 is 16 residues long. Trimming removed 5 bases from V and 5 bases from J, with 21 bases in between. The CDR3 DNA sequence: TGTGCCAGCAGCGGTGGGGGACTCTTCTACGCGGAGACCCAGTACTTC. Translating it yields CASSGGGLFYAETQYF.

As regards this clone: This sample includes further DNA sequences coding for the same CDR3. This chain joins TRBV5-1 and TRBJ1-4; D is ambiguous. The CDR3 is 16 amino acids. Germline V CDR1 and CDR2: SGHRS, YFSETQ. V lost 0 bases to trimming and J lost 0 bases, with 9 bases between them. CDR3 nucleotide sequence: TGCGCCAGCAGCTTGGATGGCCCTGCAACTAATGAAAAACTGTTTTTT. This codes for CASSLDGPATNEKLFF.

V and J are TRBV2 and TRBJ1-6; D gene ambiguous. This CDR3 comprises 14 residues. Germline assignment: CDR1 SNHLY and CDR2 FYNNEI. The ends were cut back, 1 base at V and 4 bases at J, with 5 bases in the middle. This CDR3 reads CASSEGGYNSPLHF. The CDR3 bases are TGTGCCAGCAGTGAAGGAGGATATAATTCACCCCTCCACTTT.

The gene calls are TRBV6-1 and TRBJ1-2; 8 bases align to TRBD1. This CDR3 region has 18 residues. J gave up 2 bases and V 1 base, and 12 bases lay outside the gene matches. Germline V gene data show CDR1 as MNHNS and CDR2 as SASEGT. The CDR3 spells CASSEGPRTGYLNYGYTF. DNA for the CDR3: TGTGCCAGCAGTGAAGGTCCCCGGACAGGGTACCTGAACTATGGCTACACCTTC.

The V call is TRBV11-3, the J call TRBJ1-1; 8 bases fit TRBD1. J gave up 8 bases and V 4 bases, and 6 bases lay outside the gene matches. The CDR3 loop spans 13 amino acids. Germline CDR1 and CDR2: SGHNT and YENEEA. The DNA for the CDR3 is TGTGCCAGCAGCTCCTCGGACAGGGAAGAAGCTTTCTTT. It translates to CASSSSDREEAFF. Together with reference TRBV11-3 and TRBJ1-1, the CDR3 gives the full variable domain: EAGVVQSPRYKIIEKKQPVAFWCNPISGHNTLYWYLQNLGQGPELLIRYENEEAVDDSQLPKDRFSAERLKGVDSTLKIQPAELGDSAVYLCASSSSDREEAFFGQGTRLTVV.

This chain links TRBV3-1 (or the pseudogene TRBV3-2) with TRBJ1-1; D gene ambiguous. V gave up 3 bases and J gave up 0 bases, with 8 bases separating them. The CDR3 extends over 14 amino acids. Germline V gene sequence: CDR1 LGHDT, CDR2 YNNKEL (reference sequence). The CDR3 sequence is CASSHGRMNTEAFF. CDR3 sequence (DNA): TGTGCCAGCAGCCATGGCAGGATGAACACTGAAGCTTTCTTT.

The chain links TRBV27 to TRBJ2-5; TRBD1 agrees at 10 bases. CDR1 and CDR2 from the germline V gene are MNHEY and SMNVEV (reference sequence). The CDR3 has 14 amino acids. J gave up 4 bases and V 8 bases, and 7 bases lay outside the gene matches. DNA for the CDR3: TGTGCCAGCGGGGACAGGGGAGGAGGAGAGACCCAGTACTTC. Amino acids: CASGDRGGGETQYF.

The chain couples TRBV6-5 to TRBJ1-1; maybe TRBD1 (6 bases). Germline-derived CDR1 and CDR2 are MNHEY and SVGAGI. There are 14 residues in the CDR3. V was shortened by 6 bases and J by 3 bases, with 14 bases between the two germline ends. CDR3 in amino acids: CASSGGQYYTEAFF. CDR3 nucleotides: TGTGCCAGCAGCGGAGGACAGTACTACACTGAAGCTTTCTTT.

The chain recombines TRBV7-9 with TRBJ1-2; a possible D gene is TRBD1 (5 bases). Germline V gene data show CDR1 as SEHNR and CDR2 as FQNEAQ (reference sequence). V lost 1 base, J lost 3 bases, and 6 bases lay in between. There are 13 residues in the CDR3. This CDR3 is CASSLGGDYGYTF. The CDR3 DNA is TGTGCCAGCAGCTTAGGGGGCGACTATGGCTACACCTTC.

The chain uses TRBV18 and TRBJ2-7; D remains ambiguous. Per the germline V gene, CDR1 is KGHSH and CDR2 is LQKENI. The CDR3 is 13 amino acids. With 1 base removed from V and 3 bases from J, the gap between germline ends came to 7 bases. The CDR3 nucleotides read TGTGCCAGCTCACCACAGAGGAGCTACGAGCAGTACTTC. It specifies CASSPQRSYEQYF.

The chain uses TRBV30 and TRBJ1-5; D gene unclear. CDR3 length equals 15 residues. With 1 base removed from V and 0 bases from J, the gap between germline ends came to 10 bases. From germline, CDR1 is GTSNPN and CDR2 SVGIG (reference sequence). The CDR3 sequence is CAWSGTILSNQPQHF. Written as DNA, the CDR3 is TGTGCCTGGAGTGGGACTATCCTTAGCAATCAGCCCCAGCATTTT.

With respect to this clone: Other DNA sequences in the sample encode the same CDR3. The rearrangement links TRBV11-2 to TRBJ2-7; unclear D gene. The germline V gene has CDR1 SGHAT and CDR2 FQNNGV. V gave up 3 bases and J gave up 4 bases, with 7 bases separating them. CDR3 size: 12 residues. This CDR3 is CASSFSLYEQYF. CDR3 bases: TGTGCCAGCAGCTTTTCTTTGTACGAGCAGTACTTC.

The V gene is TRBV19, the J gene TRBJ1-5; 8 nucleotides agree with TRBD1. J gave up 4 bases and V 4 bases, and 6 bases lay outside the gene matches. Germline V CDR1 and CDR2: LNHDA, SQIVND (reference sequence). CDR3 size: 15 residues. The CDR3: CASSKGQGRNQPQHF. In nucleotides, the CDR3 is TGTGCCAGTAGTAAAGGACAGGGAAGGAATCAGCCCCAGCATTTT.

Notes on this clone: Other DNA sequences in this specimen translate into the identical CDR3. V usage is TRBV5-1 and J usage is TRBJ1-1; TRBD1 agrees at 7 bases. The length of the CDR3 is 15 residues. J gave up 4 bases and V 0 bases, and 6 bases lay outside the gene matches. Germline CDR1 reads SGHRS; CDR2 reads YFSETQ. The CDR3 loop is CASSLEWQGGTEAFF. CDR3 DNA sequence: TGCGCCAGCAGCTTGGAGTGGCAGGGGGGCACTGAAGCTTTCTTT.

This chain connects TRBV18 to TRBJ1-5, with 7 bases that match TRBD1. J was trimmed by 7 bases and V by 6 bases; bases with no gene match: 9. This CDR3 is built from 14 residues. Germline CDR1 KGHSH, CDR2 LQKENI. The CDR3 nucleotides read TGTGCCAGCTCGCCCACAGGGGCAGTACAGCCCCAGCATTTT. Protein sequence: CASSPTGAVQPQHF.

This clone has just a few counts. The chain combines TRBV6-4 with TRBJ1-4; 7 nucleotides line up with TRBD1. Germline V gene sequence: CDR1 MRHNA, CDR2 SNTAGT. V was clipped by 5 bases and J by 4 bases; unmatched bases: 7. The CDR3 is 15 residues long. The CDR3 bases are TGTGCCAGCAGTCCCGGGACAGAACTTAATGAAAAACTGTTTTTT. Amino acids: CASSPGTELNEKLFF.

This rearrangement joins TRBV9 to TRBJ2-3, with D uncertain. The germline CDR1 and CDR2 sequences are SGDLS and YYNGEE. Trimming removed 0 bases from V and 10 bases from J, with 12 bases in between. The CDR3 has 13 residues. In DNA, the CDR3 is TGTGCCAGCAGCGTAGATCTGGTTCCGGCGCAGTATTTT. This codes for CASSVDLVPAQYF.

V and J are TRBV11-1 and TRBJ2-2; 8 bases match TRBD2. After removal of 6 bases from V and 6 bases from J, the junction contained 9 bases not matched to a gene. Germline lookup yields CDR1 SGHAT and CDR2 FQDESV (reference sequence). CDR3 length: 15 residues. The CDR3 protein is CASSTGTSLAGELFF. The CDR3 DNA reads TGTGCCAGCAGTACTGGGACTAGTCTAGCCGGGGAGCTGTTTTTT. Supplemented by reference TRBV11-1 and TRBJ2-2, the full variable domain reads EAEVAQSPRYKITEKSQAVAFWCDPISGHATLYWYRQILGQGPELLVQFQDESVVDDSQLPKDRFSAERLKGVDSTLKIQPAELGDSAMYLCASSTGTSLAGELFFGEGSRLTVL.

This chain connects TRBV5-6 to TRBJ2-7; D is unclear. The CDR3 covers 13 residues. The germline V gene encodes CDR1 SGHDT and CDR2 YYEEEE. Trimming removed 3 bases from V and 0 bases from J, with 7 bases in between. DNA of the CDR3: TGTGCCAGCAGCTCAACTACCTCCTACGAGCAGTACTTC. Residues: CASSSTTSYEQYF.

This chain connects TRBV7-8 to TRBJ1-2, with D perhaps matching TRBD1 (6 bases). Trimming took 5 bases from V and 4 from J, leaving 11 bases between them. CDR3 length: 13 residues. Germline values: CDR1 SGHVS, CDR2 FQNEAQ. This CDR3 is CASSRGQSYGYTF. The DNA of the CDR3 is TGTGCCAGCAGCCGAGGACAGTCCTATGGCTACACCTTC.

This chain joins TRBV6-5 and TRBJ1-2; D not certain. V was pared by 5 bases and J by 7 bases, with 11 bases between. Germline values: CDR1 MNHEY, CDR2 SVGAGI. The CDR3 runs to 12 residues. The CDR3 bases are TGTGCCAGCAGTCTTGCTACGGGTGGCTACACCTTC. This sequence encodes CASSLATGGYTF.

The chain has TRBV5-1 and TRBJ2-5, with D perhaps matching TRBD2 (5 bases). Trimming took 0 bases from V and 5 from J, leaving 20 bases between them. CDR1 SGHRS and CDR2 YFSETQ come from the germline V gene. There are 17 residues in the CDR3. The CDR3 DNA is TGCGCCAGCAGCTTGGCGGGAACTGGACGCTTTGGGGAGACCCAGTACTTC. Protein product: CASSLAGTGRFGETQYF.

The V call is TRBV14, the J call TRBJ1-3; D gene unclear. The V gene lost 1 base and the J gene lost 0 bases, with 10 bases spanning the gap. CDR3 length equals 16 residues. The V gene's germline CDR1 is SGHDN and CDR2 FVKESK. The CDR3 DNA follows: TGTGCCAGCAGCCAAGCCCTGATGCGCTCTGGAAACACCATATATTTT. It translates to CASSQALMRSGNTIYF.

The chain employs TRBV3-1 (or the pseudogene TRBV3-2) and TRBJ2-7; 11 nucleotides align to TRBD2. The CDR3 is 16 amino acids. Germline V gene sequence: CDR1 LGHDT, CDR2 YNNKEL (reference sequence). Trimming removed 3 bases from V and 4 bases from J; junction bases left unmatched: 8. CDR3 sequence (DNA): TGTGCCAGCAGCCAGACCAGGACTAGCGGGCCTTACGAGCAGTACTTC. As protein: CASSQTRTSGPYEQYF.

The CDR3 reads CASSLFLRGDYNEQFF. The CDR3 region has the DNA TGTGCCAGCAGTCTTTTTCTCAGGGGCGACTACAATGAGCAGTTCTTC. The genes are TRBV7-6 and TRBJ2-1; a possible D gene is TRBD1 (6 bases). The CDR3 is 16 residues long. Germline values: CDR1 SGHVS, CDR2 FNYEAQ. Trimming pared 6 bases from V and 3 bases from J, leaving 18 bases between.

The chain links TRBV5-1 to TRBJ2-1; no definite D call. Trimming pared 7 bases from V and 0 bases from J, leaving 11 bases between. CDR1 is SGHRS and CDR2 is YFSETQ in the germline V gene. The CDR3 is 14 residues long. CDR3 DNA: TGCGCCAGCCACCTCCTGAGCTCCTACAATGAGCAGTTCTTC. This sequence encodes CASHLLSSYNEQFF.

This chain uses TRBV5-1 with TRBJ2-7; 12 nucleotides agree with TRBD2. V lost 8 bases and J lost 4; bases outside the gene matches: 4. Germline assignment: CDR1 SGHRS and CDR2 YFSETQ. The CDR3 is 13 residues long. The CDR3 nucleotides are TGCGCCAGTTACGGGACTAGCGGGTACGAGCAGTACTTC. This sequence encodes CASYGTSGYEQYF.

This CDR3 reads CASSFAGSETQYF. CDR3 DNA: TGTGCCAGCAGCTTCGCGGGGTCTGAGACCCAGTACTTC. The chain couples TRBV3-1 (or the pseudogene TRBV3-2) to TRBJ2-5; a weak D match, TRBD2 (6 bases). This CDR3 comprises 13 residues. The ends were cut back, 5 bases at V and 5 bases at J, with 12 bases in the middle. Looked up from germline, CDR1 is LGHDT and CDR2 is YNNKEL (reference sequence).